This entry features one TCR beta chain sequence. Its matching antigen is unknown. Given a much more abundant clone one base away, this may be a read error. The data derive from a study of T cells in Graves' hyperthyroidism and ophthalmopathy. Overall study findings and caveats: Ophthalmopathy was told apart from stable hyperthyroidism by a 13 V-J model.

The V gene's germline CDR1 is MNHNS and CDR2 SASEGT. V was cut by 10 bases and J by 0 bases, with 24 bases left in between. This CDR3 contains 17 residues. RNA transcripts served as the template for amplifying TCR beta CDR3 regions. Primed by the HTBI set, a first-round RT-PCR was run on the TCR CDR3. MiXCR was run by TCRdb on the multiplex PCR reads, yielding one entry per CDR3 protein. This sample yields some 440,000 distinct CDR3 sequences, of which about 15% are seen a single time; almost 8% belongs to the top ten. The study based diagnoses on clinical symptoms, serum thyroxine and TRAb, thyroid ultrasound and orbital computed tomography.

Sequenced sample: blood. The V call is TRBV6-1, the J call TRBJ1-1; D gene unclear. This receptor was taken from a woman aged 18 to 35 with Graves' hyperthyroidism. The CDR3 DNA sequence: TGTGCCATCCAATCTTCGAAACTGGGATTAATGAACACTGAAGCTTTCTTT. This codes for CAIQSSKLGLMNTEAFF.